This TCR beta chain emerged from a study of CD8+CD57+ T cells in acquired aplastic anemia. This clonotype has just a few counts. Profiling that covered TCR beta VDJ and CDR3 relied on genomic DNA as its template. TCRdb independently ran MiXCR on the reads; one entry per CDR3 protein. The sample contains about 400,000 distinct CDR3 sequences, around 72% of which appear only once. This clonotype was sampled from a human donor in good health, serving as a control. Sequences were obtained from sorted CD4+, CD8+, or CD8+CD57+ T cells (not recorded which) from PBMCs.

CDR3 region: CASSSRTGGQETQYF. CDR3 coding DNA: TGTGCCAGCAGTTCACGGACGGGGGGGCAAGAGACCCAGTACTTC. The V call is TRBV25-1, the J call TRBJ2-5; 8 bases match TRBD2. This CDR3 has 15 amino acids. Trimming cost V 5 bases and J 2 bases; bases outside gene matches: 7. Per germline, CDR1 MGHDK and CDR2 SYGVNS.